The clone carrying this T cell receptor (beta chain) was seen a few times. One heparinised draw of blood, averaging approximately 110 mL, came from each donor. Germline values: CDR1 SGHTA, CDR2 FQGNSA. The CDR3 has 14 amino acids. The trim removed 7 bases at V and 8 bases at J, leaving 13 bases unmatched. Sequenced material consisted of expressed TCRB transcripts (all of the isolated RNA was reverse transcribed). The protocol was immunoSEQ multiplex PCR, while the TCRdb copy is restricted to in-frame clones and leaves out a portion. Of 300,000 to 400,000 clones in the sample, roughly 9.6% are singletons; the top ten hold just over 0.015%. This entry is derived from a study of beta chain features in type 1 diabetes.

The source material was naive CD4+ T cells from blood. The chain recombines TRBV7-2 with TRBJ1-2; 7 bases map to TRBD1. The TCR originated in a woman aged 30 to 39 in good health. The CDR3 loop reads CASTVLDRAGGYTF. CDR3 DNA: TGTGCCAGCACCGTACTAGACAGGGCGGGCGGCTACACCTTC.